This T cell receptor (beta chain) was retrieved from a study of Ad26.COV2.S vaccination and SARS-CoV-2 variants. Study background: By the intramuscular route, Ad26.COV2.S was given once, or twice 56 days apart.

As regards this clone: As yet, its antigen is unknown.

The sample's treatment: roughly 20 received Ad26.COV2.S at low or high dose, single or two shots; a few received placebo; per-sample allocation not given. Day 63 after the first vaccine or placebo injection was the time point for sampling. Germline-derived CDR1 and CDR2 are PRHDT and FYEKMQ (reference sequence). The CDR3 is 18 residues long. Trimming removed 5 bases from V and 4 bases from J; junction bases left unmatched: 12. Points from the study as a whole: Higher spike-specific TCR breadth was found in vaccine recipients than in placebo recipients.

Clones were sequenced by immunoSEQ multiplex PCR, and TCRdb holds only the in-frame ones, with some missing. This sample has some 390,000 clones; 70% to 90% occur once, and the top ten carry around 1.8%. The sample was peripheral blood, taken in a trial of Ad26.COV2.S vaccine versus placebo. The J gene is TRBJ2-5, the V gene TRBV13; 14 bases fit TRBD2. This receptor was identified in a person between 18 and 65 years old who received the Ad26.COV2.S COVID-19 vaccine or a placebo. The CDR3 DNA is TGTGCCAGCAGCCCGGGACTAGCGGGAGCCCCGTGGGGAGAGACCCAGTACTTC. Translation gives CASSPGLAGAPWGETQYF.